The next 26 T cell receptor beta chains were all read from a single sample in a study of tumor-infiltrating lymphocytes in primary liver carcinoma. Using a constant-region primer together with ProtoScript II reverse transcriptase, TCR beta cDNA was made from approximately 500 ng of total RNA. Libraries covering TCR beta were generated through three nested multiplex PCR rounds (using a slightly modified ARM-PCR). Each of the first two PCR rounds ran approximately 11 cycles with TRBV1-TRBV30 forward and C-beta reverse primers. TCRdb re-called the multiplex PCR reads with MiXCR, one entry per CDR3 protein. The table has some 180,000 distinct CDR3 sequences, 70% to 90% seen once; the top ten hold 18%. It was from roughly 20-30 mg of unsorted bulk tissue that RNA and DNA were co-extracted. The specimen was tumor tissue from primary liver carcinoma. The receptors come from a man between 35 and 55 years old with primary liver carcinoma and hepatitis B virus infection.

With respect to this clonotype: An end of the junction differs from the germline gene, which may be a read error. This chain joins TRBV6-2 or TRBV6-3 and TRBJ2-7; D remains unclear. Germline V lookup: CDR1 MNHEY, CDR2 SVGEGT. The CDR3 covers 15 residues. The CDR3 region has the DNA TGTGCCAGCAGTTATAAGCCTAGTGGCTCCTACGATCAGTACTTC. This gives the protein CASSYKPSGSYDQYF.

As concerns this clonotype: At one end, the junction sequence differs from germline, possibly due to a read error. The chain employs TRBV29-1 and TRBJ2-2, with D maybe TRBD2 (5 bases). This CDR3 contains 15 residues. Germline V gene data show CDR1 as SQVTM and CDR2 as ANQGSEA. Here the CDR3 DNA reads TGTAGCGTTGGTCGTCCAGGAGGTGGCACCGGGGAGCTGTCTTTT. Protein: CSVGRPGGGTGELSF.

Notes on this clonotype: This could be a read error, since a much larger clone is one nucleotide away. V usage is TRBV6-4 and J usage is TRBJ2-3; 10 bases line up with TRBD1. After removal of 2 bases from V and 4 bases from J, the junction contained 3 bases not matched to a gene. The CDR3 has 15 amino acids. Germline CDR1 and CDR2: MRHNA and SNTAGT. CDR3 in amino acids: CASSDIGTGADTQYF. Written as DNA, the CDR3 is TGTGCCAGCAGTGACATTGGGACAGGGGCAGATACGCAGTATTTT.

This sequence joins TRBV5-4 and TRBJ2-5; D tentatively fits TRBD1 or TRBD2 (5 bases each). In germline, CDR1 is SGHNT, CDR2 YYREEE (reference sequence). The length of the CDR3 is 16 residues. V lost 6 bases and J lost 4, with 22 bases in between. As DNA, the CDR3 is TGTGCCAGCACCATAAACAGTAGGGACGTCGGAGAGACCCAGTACTTC. Translated: CASTINSRDVGETQYF.

This clonotype was seen more than once but under ten times. V is TRBV19 and J is TRBJ2-1; D is perhaps TRBD1 or TRBD2 (5 bases each). CDR1 LNHDA and CDR2 SQIVND come from the germline V gene (reference sequence). V dropped 3 bases and J dropped 10 bases, with 13 bases sitting between them. The CDR3 loop spans 13 amino acids. The CDR3 protein is CASSIGTQREQFF. CDR3 in DNA: TGTGCCAGTAGTATTGGGACCCAAAGGGAGCAGTTCTTC.

This clonotype showed up many times. The V and J genes are TRBV28 and TRBJ1-1; D is undetermined. The CDR3 spans 13 residues. The germline V and J ends were trimmed by 3 bases and 9 bases, with 14 bases remaining between them. Germline V gives CDR1 MDHEN, CDR2 SYDVKM. In DNA, the CDR3 is TGTGCCAGCAGTTTGATACAAATGGGTAAAGCTTTCTTT. Protein product: CASSLIQMGKAFF.

As for this clonotype: An end of the junction differs from the germline gene, which may be a read error. The rearrangement uses TRBV11-3 and TRBJ2-1; no clear D. This CDR3 spans 12 amino acids. CDR1 is SGHNT and CDR2 is YENEEA in the germline V gene. CDR3 loop: CASSSNASEHFF. CDR3 nucleotides: TGTGCCAGCAGCTCAAATGCCAGTGAGCACTTCTTC.

About this clonotype itself: Sequence at one end of the junction differs from germline and may be a read error. The chain uses TRBV4-1 and TRBJ2-7, with D tentatively TRBD1 (5 bases). Germline V lookup: CDR1 MGHRA, CDR2 YSYEKL. There are 14 residues in the CDR3. DNA of the CDR3: TGCGTCAGCAGCCAAGGTAGACAGCGCTACGAGCAGTACTTC. Amino acid sequence: CVSSQGRQRYEQYF.

A remark on this clonotype: At one end, the junction sequence differs from germline, possibly due to a read error. The chain uses TRBV6-6 and TRBJ1-5, with TRBD1 matching 8 bases. CDR1 MNHNY and CDR2 SVGAGI come from the germline V gene (reference sequence). This CDR3 comprises 15 residues. The CDR3 DNA reads as TGTGTCAGCAGTTACGAACAGGGGGATGGTCAGCCCCTGCATTTT. Its protein product is CVSSYEQGDGQPLHF.

As concerns this clonotype: A much larger clonotype is one base distant, so this may be a read error. This chain connects TRBV6-6 to TRBJ2-5; D gene uncertain. Germline CDR1 is MNHNY and CDR2 is SVGAGI (reference sequence). CDR3 size: 12 residues. The CDR3 nucleotides read TGTACCAGCAGCTTGGCGGTAGAGACCCAGTACTTC. Translating it yields CTSSLAVETQYF.

A word on this clonotype: Since no conserved phenylalanine or tryptophan closes the CDR3, a read error is the likely cause. CDR3 sequence: CASRWSTRPQYL. The CDR3 coding sequence is TGTGCCAGCAGATGGTCGACCAGGCCTCAGTACTTA. This chain connects TRBV5-6 to TRBJ2-4; D unclear. From germline, CDR1 is SGHDT and CDR2 YYEEEE. The CDR3 runs 12 residues. With 5 bases removed from V and 12 bases from J, the gap between germline ends came to 15 bases.

This clonotype appeared once. An end of the junction differs from the germline gene, which may be a read error. The rearrangement uses TRBV6-5 and TRBJ2-6, with 11 bases fitting TRBD2. This CDR3 contains 19 residues. The germline gives CDR1 MNHEY, CDR2 SVGAGI. The CDR3: CANSSSRTSGYSGANVLTF. CDR3 nucleotides: TGTGCCAACAGTTCGTCCCGGACTAGCGGGTATTCTGGGGCCAACGTCCTGACTTTC.

This sequence joins TRBV6-2 or TRBV6-3 and TRBJ1-1; 7 nucleotides line up with TRBD1. Losses at the gene ends were 6 bases for V and 4 bases for J; bases not matched to a gene: 5. This CDR3 is built from 13 residues. The germline V gene has CDR1 MNHEY and CDR2 SVGEGT. CDR3 residues: CASRGDSITEAFF. The DNA of the CDR3 is TGTGCCAGCAGAGGGGACAGCATCACTGAAGCTTTCTTT.

The chain carries TRBV4-3 and TRBJ2-3; 15 positions match TRBD2. Per germline, CDR1 LGHNA and CDR2 YSLEER. The CDR3 totals 19 residues. The CDR3, as DNA: TGCGGTAGCAGCCAAAGGGGACTAGCGGGAGGTCCTAGCACAGATACGCAGTATTTT. It codes for CGSSQRGLAGGPSTDTQYF.

In regard to this clonotype: One end of the junction is discordant with germline, which a read error may explain. The rearrangement uses TRBV4-3 and TRBJ2-6; D is ambiguous. Germline CDR1 LGHNA, CDR2 YSLEER. The CDR3 has 17 amino acids. This CDR3 is CASSQDGFRSGPNVLTF. CDR3 DNA sequence: TGCGCTAGCAGCCAAGATGGGTTCCGCTCTGGGCCCAACGTCCTGACTTTC.

The sample holds many counts of this clonotype. The rearrangement links TRBV6-5 to TRBJ2-1; D is unresolved. The length of the CDR3 is 16 residues. The V end lost 4 bases, the J end lost 0 bases, and 13 bases lay between the germline ends. The V gene's germline CDR1 is MNHEY and CDR2 SVGAGI. CDR3: CASSSSMSASYNEQFF. Here the CDR3 DNA reads TGTGCCAGCAGTTCCTCTATGAGCGCCTCCTACAATGAGCAGTTCTTC.

Only one count was recorded for this clonotype. This likely comes from a read error, as the CDR3 has no conserved phenylalanine or tryptophan at its end. This chain uses TRBV6-5 with TRBJ2-1; TRBD2 matches at 8 bases. The CDR3 is 14 residues long. Per germline, CDR1 MNHEY and CDR2 SVGAGI. As DNA, the CDR3 is TGTGCCAGCAGTCGACTAGCGAATTACAATGATCAGTTCCTC. Encoded protein: CASSRLANYNDQFL.

Worth noting for this clonotype: Because the CDR3 is missing its conserved closing phenylalanine or tryptophan, this is likely a read error. This chain connects TRBV5-6 to TRBJ2-7; D is perhaps TRBD2 (6 bases). This CDR3 is built from 16 residues. Per the germline V gene, CDR1 is SGHDT and CDR2 is YYEEEE. Trimming shortened V by 2 bases and J by 4 bases, and 19 bases separated the two germline ends. CDR3 protein: CASSLSGVASTYEQYL. In DNA form, the CDR3 reads TGTGCCAGCAGCTTATCGGGGGTAGCTAGCACTTACGAGCAGTACCTC.

The chain combines TRBV29-1 with TRBJ2-2; D is unclear. V lost 4 bases to trimming and J lost 0 bases, with 12 bases between them. The germline CDR1 and CDR2 sequences are SQVTM and ANQGSEA. The CDR3 spans 15 residues. CDR3 residues: CSVGACAANTGELFF. In DNA, the CDR3 is TGCAGCGTTGGGGCTTGTGCTGCGAACACCGGGGAGCTGTTTTTT.

As to this clonotype: This is likely a read error, given that the CDR3 carries no conserved phenylalanine or tryptophan at its end. The V gene is TRBV13, the J gene TRBJ2-2, with TRBD2 matching over 14 bases. CDR1 is PRHDT and CDR2 is FYEKMQ in the germline V gene (reference sequence). The CDR3 sequence is 16 residues long. This CDR3 is CANSSRTSGRSGELFL. DNA for the CDR3: TGTGCCAACAGCTCGAGGACTAGCGGGAGGTCTGGGGAGCTGTTTCTT.

Worth noting for this clonotype: The junction shows a germline mismatch at one end, possibly a read error. J is TRBJ2-3 and V is TRBV5-1; D is unresolved. CDR3 length: 16 residues. Germline V gives CDR1 SGHRS, CDR2 YFSETQ. The CDR3 DNA is TGCGCCAGCAACTTGAACGGCCCCACTAGCACAGATACGCAGTATTTT. This gives the protein CASNLNGPTSTDTQYF.

Concerning this clonotype itself: One end of the junction does not line up with germline, which may come from a read error. The rearrangement links TRBV6-6 to TRBJ1-2, with D possibly TRBD1 on 5 matching bases. Germline CDR1 reads MNHNY; CDR2 reads SVGAGI (reference sequence). The CDR3 is 14 residues long. The CDR3 here is CASSTRTSVYGYSF. The CDR3 region has the DNA TGTGCCAGCAGTACCCGGACATCAGTCTATGGCTACAGCTTC.

Points on this clonotype: Sequence at one end of the junction differs from germline and may be a read error. The chain combines TRBV11-2 with TRBJ2-6; D tentatively fits TRBD1 or TRBD2 (5 bases each). The germline CDR1 and CDR2 sequences are SGHAT and FQNNGV. This CDR3 is 15 amino acids long. The CDR3 DNA reads TGTGCCACTCAGCGGCCGCGGTCTGGGGCCAACGACCTGACTTTT. Its protein product is CATQRPRSGANDLTF.

Note on this clonotype: A clone one base away is much larger, so this may be a read error. The rearrangement links TRBV7-9 to TRBJ2-2; tentative D call: TRBD1 (5 bases). The germline V gene has CDR1 SEHNR and CDR2 FQNEAQ (reference sequence). CDR3 length: 14 amino acids. The CDR3 region is CTSVPRVGTGELFF. As DNA, the CDR3 is TGTACCAGCGTACCCAGGGTGGGCACCGGGGAGCTGTTTTTT.

On this clonotype itself: One junction end disagrees with the germline gene, perhaps due to a read error. The chain uses TRBV29-1 and TRBJ1-3; D uncertain. The germline V gene encodes CDR1 SQVTM and CDR2 ANQGSEA. This CDR3 spans 13 amino acids. In DNA, the CDR3 is TGTAGCGTTGCGGGGAACTCTGGAGACACGATATATTTT. Encoded protein: CSVAGNSGDTIYF. Filled out from reference TRBV29-1 and TRBJ1-3, the complete variable domain reads SAVISQKPSRDICQRGTSLTIQCQVDSQVTMMFWYRQQPGQSLTLIATANQGSEATYESGFVIDKFPISRPNLTFSTLTVSNMSPEDSSIYLCSVAGNSGDTIYFGEGSWLTVV.

The V call is TRBV11-1, the J call TRBJ2-3; the D is unclear. From germline, CDR1 is SGHAT and CDR2 FQDESV (reference sequence). V lost 7 bases to trimming and J lost 0 bases, with 14 bases between them. The CDR3 consists of 15 residues. The CDR3 DNA reads TGTGCCAGCATTTTGCCGATGGGGAGCACAGATACGCAGTATTTT. It specifies CASILPMGSTDTQYF.